This passage covers 12 T cell receptor beta chains from one sample sequenced in a study of cytomegalovirus exposure and HLA in healthy donors (dated by TCRdb to about 2017). The library was made by the immunoSEQ multiplex PCR assay. For the multiplex PCR, a mixture combining 60 forward primers for TCR Vbeta segments and 13 reverse primers for TCR Jbeta segments was used. As stored in TCRdb, this immuneACCESS dataset retains in-frame rearrangements with V and J assigned. A fraction of the clones does not appear; measured against another copy, unresolved V genes explain less than half of the discrepancy, and the remainder lacks a known reason. For this sample there are 130,000 or so clones; roughly 82% appear just once. In total, the top ten clones hold approximately 3% of the sample. The material sequenced was PBMCs. These receptors originate from a woman aged 18-29 years in good health and CMV-seropositive.

The chain recombines TRBV2 with TRBJ2-2, with D possibly TRBD1 on 6 matching bases. Deletions cut 9 bases from V and 3 bases from J, with 8 bases between. Germline V gene lookup returns CDR1 SNHLY and CDR2 FYNNEI. The CDR3 contains 12 residues. This CDR3 reads CARRTDTGELFF. CDR3 nucleotides: TGTGCCAGAAGGACAGACACCGGGGAGCTGTTTTTT.

J is TRBJ2-1 and V is TRBV19, with 8 bases lining up with TRBD1. V lost 7 bases and J lost 7; bases outside the gene matches: 6. The CDR3 totals 13 residues. Germline CDR1 is LNHDA and CDR2 is SQIVND (reference sequence). The CDR3 loop is CASTVQGDNEQFF. Here the CDR3 DNA reads TGTGCCAGTACTGTACAGGGGGATAATGAGCAGTTCTTC. Supplemented by reference TRBV19 and TRBJ2-1, the full variable domain reads DGGITQSPKYLFRKEGQNVTLSCEQNLNHDAMYWYRQDPGQGLRLIYYSQIVNDFQKGDIAEGYSVSREKKESFPLTVTSAQKNPTAFYLCASTVQGDNEQFFGPGTRLTVL.

The CDR3, as DNA: TGCGCCAGCAGCCCCCTGCGGGGGGGCGCCGGGGAGCTGTTTTTT. Translation gives CASSPLRGGAGELFF. The J gene is TRBJ2-2, the V gene TRBV5-1; TRBD2 matches at 9 bases. Unmatched junction bases numbered 7, after V lost 4 bases and J lost 6 bases. Germline lookup yields CDR1 SGHRS and CDR2 YFSETQ. The CDR3 spans 15 residues. The whole variable domain, filled in from reference TRBV5-1 and TRBJ2-2, reads KAGVTQTPRYLIKTRGQQVTLSCSPISGHRSVSWYQQTPGQGLQFLFEYFSETQRNKGNFPGRFSGRQFSNSRSEMNVSTLELGDSALYLCASSPLRGGAGELFFGEGSRLTVL.

CDR3 region: CASSLVNSNSPLHF. The DNA of the CDR3 is TGTGCCAGCAGCTTGGTAAACAGTAATTCACCCCTCCACTTT. V and J are TRBV5-6 and TRBJ1-6; D uncertain. Germline CDR1 reads SGHDT; CDR2 reads YYEEEE. The CDR3 sequence is 14 residues long. Trimming removed 0 bases at V and 6 bases at J, with 7 bases between.

The V call is TRBV7-6, the J call TRBJ2-3; 8 positions match TRBD2. The CDR3 length is 16 residues. V dropped 3 bases and J dropped 2; count of bases not matched to a gene: 7. Germline V CDR1 and CDR2: SGHVS, FNYEAQ. This CDR3 reads CASSLATSGFTDTQYF. The CDR3 region has the DNA TGTGCCAGCAGCTTGGCCACTAGCGGATTCACAGATACGCAGTATTTT.

The CDR3 nucleotides are TGTGCCAGCAGCTCCCGACTAGCGGGGGCTAAAAACACCGGGGAGCTGTTTTTT. It is translated as CASSSRLAGAKNTGELFF. This chain uses TRBV5-6 with TRBJ2-2, with TRBD2 identical over 12 bases. The CDR3 extends over 18 amino acids. CDR1 SGHDT and CDR2 YYEEEE come from the germline V gene. J lost 2 bases, V lost 3 bases, and 8 bases had no gene match.

The rearrangement joins TRBV7-3 to TRBJ2-6; TRBD1 matches at 8 bases. Germline lookup yields CDR1 SGHTA and CDR2 FQGTGA. V lost 5 bases to trimming and J lost 0 bases; unmatched junction nucleotides: 6. The CDR3 length is 17 residues. The CDR3 reads CASSLTGAPSGANVLTF. The CDR3, as DNA: TGTGCCAGCAGCCTGACAGGGGCTCCCTCTGGGGCCAACGTCCTGACTTTC. Drawing the rest from reference TRBV7-3 and TRBJ2-6, the complete variable domain is GAGVSQTPSNKVTEKGKYVELRCDPISGHTALYWYRQSLGQGPEFLIYFQGTGAADDSGLPNDRFFAVRPEGSVSTLKIQRTERGDSAVYLCASSLTGAPSGANVLTFGAGSRLTVL.

The V call is TRBV5-1, the J call TRBJ2-7; 11 bases align to TRBD1. Germline-derived CDR1 and CDR2 are SGHRS and YFSETQ. This CDR3 has 14 residues. Germline trimming cut 4 bases from V and 7 bases from J; bases unmatched to any gene: 7. CDR3 bases: TGCGCCAGCAGCGTGGGACAGGGGGTGGGAGAGCAGTACTTC. Translating gives CASSVGQGVGEQYF. Based on the CDR3 plus reference TRBV5-1 and TRBJ2-7, the full variable domain is KAGVTQTPRYLIKTRGQQVTLSCSPISGHRSVSWYQQTPGQGLQFLFEYFSETQRNKGNFPGRFSGRQFSNSRSEMNVSTLELGDSALYLCASSVGQGVGEQYFGPGTRLTVT.

V usage is TRBV27 and J usage is TRBJ2-5, with TRBD1 matching over 10 bases. This CDR3 contains 12 residues. CDR1 MNHEY and CDR2 SMNVEV come from the germline V gene (reference sequence). Trimming at V came to 8 bases and at J to 6 bases, leaving 3 bases not matched to a gene. In DNA form, the CDR3 reads TGTGCCAGCTGGACAGGGGGAAAGACCCAGTACTTC. Protein: CASWTGGKTQYF.

The rearrangement uses TRBV9 and TRBJ2-3; 10 nucleotides align to TRBD2. The CDR3 sequence is 16 residues long. Germline V gene sequence: CDR1 SGDLS, CDR2 YYNGEE. V was pared by 5 bases and J by 0 bases, with 6 bases of the junction left unmatched. CDR3 nucleotide sequence: TGTGCCAGCAGTTCTCCGGGACTAGCGAGCACAGATACGCAGTATTTT. Amino acid sequence: CASSSPGLASTDTQYF.

Concerning this clone itself: At one end the junction does not follow the germline gene, possibly because of a read error. J is TRBJ2-7 and V is TRBV5-1, with 10 bases matching TRBD1. The CDR3 spans 13 residues. Germline lookup yields CDR1 SGHRS and CDR2 YFSETQ. The CDR3 DNA reads as TGCGCCGGCAGCTGGGACAGGGGCTACGAGCAGTACTTC. It encodes CAGSWDRGYEQYF.

The rearrangement uses TRBV4-1 and TRBJ2-1; 13 bases align to TRBD2. The CDR3 runs 16 residues. CDR1 and CDR2 (germline): MGHRA, YSYEKL. V dropped 1 base and J dropped 6; count of bases not matched to a gene: 3. The CDR3 DNA follows: TGCGCCAGCAGCCAAGCCGGGACTAGCGGGGCCAATGAGCAGTTCTTC. Protein sequence: CASSQAGTSGANEQFF.